These 26 T cell receptor beta chains were sequenced from one sample in a study of OX40 agonist ivuxolimab in advanced cancers. Libraries were prepared by immunoSEQ multiplex PCR; TCRdb keeps only in-frame clonotypes and omits some of them. The table records roughly 70,000 clones, roughly 84% of them present only once. This sample comprised CD4+ or CD8+ T cells sorted from blood, obtained in a trial of the OX40 agonist ivuxolimab. All receptors derive from an adult with an advanced solid tumor such as melanoma, head and neck, liver or kidney cancer.

The chain has TRBV2 and TRBJ2-7; D may correspond to TRBD1 or TRBD2 (5 bases each). Per the germline V gene, CDR1 is SNHLY and CDR2 is FYNNEI. CDR3 length: 13 residues. V lost 7 bases to trimming and J lost 6 bases, with 16 bases between them. The CDR3 nucleotides are TGTGCCAGCACCGGGGCCACCAGGGTCGAGCAGTACTTC. Its protein is CASTGATRVEQYF.

CDR3 region: CASSLGVTTEAFF. In DNA, the CDR3 is TGTGCCAGCAGCCTCGGGGTGACCACTGAAGCTTTCTTT. The J gene is TRBJ1-1, the V gene TRBV7-3; D gene uncertain. Between the trimmed V and J ends, which lost 5 bases and 4 bases, there was a span of 11 bases. The germline CDR1 and CDR2 sequences are SGHTA and FQGTGA. The CDR3 contains 13 residues.

The genes are TRBV29-1 and TRBJ2-7; TRBD1 is a possible D gene (5 bases). CDR3 length: 13 amino acids. The ends were cut back, 3 bases at V and 6 bases at J, with 15 bases in the middle. CDR1 is SQVTM and CDR2 is ANQGSEA in the germline V gene. The DNA for the CDR3 is TGCAGCGTTGAGGGTTTAAGGGGTGGCGAGCAGTACTTC. Translation: CSVEGLRGGEQYF.

V gene TRBV9 combines with J gene TRBJ2-6; D is undetermined. From germline, CDR1 is SGDLS and CDR2 YYNGEE. Trimming removed 3 bases at V and 1 base at J, with 29 bases between. The CDR3 totals 22 residues. The chain's CDR3 is CASSASGQNVIDPNSGANVLTF. DNA of the CDR3: TGTGCCAGCAGCGCATCGGGCCAAAACGTAATCGATCCCAATTCTGGGGCCAACGTCCTGACTTTC.

The chain employs TRBV4-3 and TRBJ2-2, with D tentatively TRBD1 (7 bases). Germline assignment: CDR1 LGHNA and CDR2 YSLEER. Trimming removed 1 base from V and 3 bases from J, with 15 bases in between. The CDR3 spans 17 residues. The CDR3 sequence: CASSQAPQGGHTGELFF. CDR3 coding DNA: TGCGCCAGCAGCCAAGCTCCGCAGGGGGGACACACCGGGGAGCTGTTTTTT.

This clone was seen a single time. The chain joins TRBV18 to TRBJ2-7, with D uncertain. Deletions cut 5 bases from V and 5 bases from J, with 7 bases between. The V gene's germline CDR1 is KGHSH and CDR2 LQKENI. The CDR3 covers 11 residues. CDR3 residues: CASSARDEQYF. Written as DNA, the CDR3 is TGTGCCAGCTCAGCGCGCGACGAGCAGTACTTC.

This clone has only one observation. The genes are TRBV4-1 and TRBJ1-4, with D uncertain. Germline lookup yields CDR1 MGHRA and CDR2 YSYEKL. CDR3 length: 16 amino acids. V dropped 4 bases and J dropped 0 bases, with 12 bases sitting between them. CDR3 region: CASSPGTTATNEKLFF. CDR3 in DNA: TGCGCCAGCAGCCCAGGCACCACCGCAACTAATGAAAAACTGTTTTTT.

The chain has TRBV7-9 and TRBJ2-5; tentatively, D is TRBD1 or TRBD2 (5 bases each). This CDR3 is 15 amino acids long. V shed 0 bases and J shed 3 bases, with 11 bases lying between them. Germline V CDR1 and CDR2: SEHNR, FQNEAQ (reference sequence). The DNA for the CDR3 is TGTGCCAGCAGCTTAGCCTCGGGACGGAAAGAGACCCAGTACTTC. Its protein product is CASSLASGRKETQYF.

The V call is TRBV7-6, the J call TRBJ1-1, with D unresolved. The CDR3 is made up of 15 amino acids. The germline V gene encodes CDR1 SGHVS and CDR2 FNYEAQ. With 5 bases removed from V and 0 bases from J, the gap between germline ends came to 13 bases. The CDR3 loop reads CASSPLNLMNTEAFF. The DNA for the CDR3 is TGTGCCAGCAGCCCCCTAAATCTGATGAACACTGAAGCTTTCTTT.

The chain uses TRBV4-3 and TRBJ2-1; 8 positions match TRBD2. Losses at the gene ends were 5 bases for V and 5 bases for J; bases not matched to a gene: 11. CDR3 length equals 16 residues. CDR1 is LGHNA and CDR2 is YSLEER in the germline V gene. The CDR3 bases are TGCGCCAGCAGCACCCGCGGGGTAGCGGGAAACAATGAGCAGTTCTTC. This gives the protein CASSTRGVAGNNEQFF.

The chain has TRBV5-6 and TRBJ2-7; D gene ambiguous. CDR3 size: 14 residues. The germline gives CDR1 SGHDT, CDR2 YYEEEE. The germline V and J ends were trimmed by 2 bases and 5 bases, with 14 bases remaining between them. In nucleotides, the CDR3 is TGTGCCAGCAGCTTCGGGCTCACCCCCCACGAGCAGTACTTC. It specifies CASSFGLTPHEQYF.

The chain is built from TRBV5-5 and TRBJ1-2; D ambiguous. From germline, CDR1 is SGHKS and CDR2 YYEKEE (reference sequence). With 1 base removed from V and 1 base from J, the gap between germline ends came to 11 bases. CDR3 length: 15 amino acids. DNA of the CDR3: TGTGCCAGCAGCTTGAATTTCGACCTTAACTATGGCTACACCTTC. Encoded protein: CASSLNFDLNYGYTF.

The CDR3 nucleotides read TGTGCCAGCAGCGTTAGCGGGCAGAACGGGGAGCTGTTTTTT. It yields the protein CASSVSGQNGELFF. V gene TRBV9 combines with J gene TRBJ2-2, with 7 bases matching TRBD2. CDR1 and CDR2 from the germline V gene are SGDLS and YYNGEE. This CDR3 contains 14 residues. The trim removed 2 bases at V and 7 bases at J, leaving 5 bases unmatched.

V and J are TRBV19 and TRBJ1-4; possible D gene TRBD1, 6 bases. With 7 bases removed from V and 2 bases from J, the gap between germline ends came to 14 bases. Germline V gives CDR1 LNHDA, CDR2 SQIVND (reference sequence). This CDR3 comprises 15 residues. Written as DNA, the CDR3 is TGTGCCAGTACCGATACGGGGGCCACTAATGAAAAACTGTTTTTT. Protein sequence: CASTDTGATNEKLFF.

The sample holds a few counts of this clone. V gene TRBV7-6 combines with J gene TRBJ2-7; the match to TRBD1 covers 9 bases. Germline CDR1 reads SGHVS; CDR2 reads FNYEAQ. The CDR3 runs 13 residues. The trim removed 0 bases at V and 6 bases at J, leaving 0 bases unmatched. The CDR3 DNA follows: TGTGCCAGCAGCTTAGCACAGGGGGCCGAGCAGTACTTC. Translation: CASSLAQGAEQYF.

V is TRBV5-1 and J is TRBJ2-7, with D unclear. The V gene lost 2 bases and the J gene lost 6 bases, with 18 bases spanning the gap. This CDR3 has 15 residues. Germline CDR1 is SGHRS and CDR2 is YFSETQ. The CDR3 DNA is TGCGCCAGCAGCTTATGGAGCATTCCGAGGTCCGAGCAGTACTTC. This translates into CASSLWSIPRSEQYF.

This clone showed up just a few times. The rearrangement uses TRBV5-4 and TRBJ1-2; D is ambiguous. Germline loops: CDR1 SGHNT, CDR2 YYREEE (reference sequence). This CDR3 comprises 12 residues. Trimming took 4 bases from V and 2 from J, leaving 6 bases between them. The CDR3 sequence: CASSPDNYGYTF. The CDR3 DNA is TGTGCCAGCAGCCCAGACAACTATGGCTACACCTTC.

The CDR3 nucleotides are TGCGCCAGCAGCTTGCCTAGCGGGGGGTTTCAAACTAGCACAGATACGCAGTATTTT. Translated: CASSLPSGGFQTSTDTQYF. The chain employs TRBV5-1 and TRBJ2-3; 11 bases are shared with TRBD2. V shed 1 base and J 0 bases; nucleotides not matched to a gene: 10. Germline lookup yields CDR1 SGHRS and CDR2 YFSETQ. The CDR3 spans 19 residues.

The chain combines TRBV20-1 with TRBJ2-1; no clear D gene. The germline V gene has CDR1 DFQATT and CDR2 SNEGSKA (reference sequence). The CDR3 has 11 amino acids. The V end lost 2 bases, the J end lost 8 bases, and 7 bases lay between the germline ends. CDR3 bases: TGCAGTGCTAGACTCTCCCATGAGCAGTTCTTC. This sequence encodes CSARLSHEQFF.

The CDR3 reads CASSSGTGSSGNTIYF. CDR3 in DNA: TGTGCCAGCTCATCCGGGACAGGCAGCTCTGGAAACACCATATATTTT. The chain is built from TRBV18 and TRBJ1-3; 8 bases fit TRBD1. This CDR3 contains 16 residues. V trimming: 5 bases; J trimming: 0 bases; junction bases outside the gene matches: 6. CDR1 and CDR2 (germline): KGHSH, LQKENI.

V and J are TRBV4-1 and TRBJ1-2; D perhaps matches TRBD1 (5 bases). Germline-derived CDR1 and CDR2 are MGHRA and YSYEKL. Trimming left V 0 bases short and J 1 base short, with 15 bases between. The CDR3 runs to 17 residues. CDR3 coding DNA: TGCGCCAGCAGCCAAGATTCGTGGGCAGGGAATAACTATGGCTACACCTTC. Its protein is CASSQDSWAGNNYGYTF.

This chain uses TRBV6-6 with TRBJ1-6, with D tentatively TRBD1 (5 bases). CDR1 and CDR2 (germline): MNHNY, SVGAGI (reference sequence). This CDR3 region has 14 residues. Trimming took 6 bases from V and 10 from J, leaving 16 bases between them. CDR3 loop: CASRREGRGSPLHF. CDR3 DNA: TGTGCCAGCAGGCGGGAGGGGCGAGGGTCACCCCTCCACTTT.

The rearrangement uses TRBV18 and TRBJ1-1; 7 bases line up with TRBD1. CDR3 length: 14 amino acids. The V gene's germline CDR1 is KGHSH and CDR2 LQKENI. V shed 6 bases and J 0 bases; nucleotides not matched to a gene: 4. The CDR3 DNA reads TGTGCCAGCTCTCAAGACAGGGTGAACACTGAAGCTTTCTTT. Translation: CASSQDRVNTEAFF.

The rearrangement links TRBV27 to TRBJ1-1; 9 bases are a match to TRBD1. Germline CDR1 is MNHEY and CDR2 is SMNVEV (reference sequence). This CDR3 has 16 amino acids. V lost 0 bases to trimming and J lost 4 bases; unmatched junction nucleotides: 6. The CDR3 DNA reads TGTGCCAGCAGTTTATCTCCTACAGGGGGCCGCACTGAAGCTTTCTTT. Translation gives CASSLSPTGGRTEAFF.

The genes are TRBV5-4 and TRBJ2-1; D may be TRBD1 or TRBD2 (6 bases each). There are 16 residues in the CDR3. Germline loops: CDR1 SGHNT, CDR2 YYREEE (reference sequence). The V and J ends lost 0 bases and 7 bases respectively, with 17 bases between them. In DNA, the CDR3 is TGTGCCAGCAGCTTGGGTGTGGGGGCGGCGGGGAATGAGCAGTTCTTC. Residues: CASSLGVGAAGNEQFF.

This rearrangement joins TRBV7-2 to TRBJ1-1; weak D call: TRBD1 (5 bases). The V and J ends lost 3 bases and 11 bases respectively, with 16 bases between them. The length of the CDR3 is 13 residues. Germline CDR1 and CDR2: SGHTA and FQGNSA. CDR3 amino acids: CASSFLAGGRAFF. The CDR3 region has the DNA TGTGCCAGCAGCTTTCTAGCGGGGGGACGCGCTTTCTTT.